The entry below describes one T cell receptor (beta chain). Recovered status in Cohort 3 required two negative PCRs, clearance, or symptom resolution. The sample belongs to a study of blood T cell repertoires in COVID-19. For the study at large: The United States, Italy and Spain were the sources of the acute and convalescent COVID-19 samples. The cDNA or gDNA used as material had been derived from T cells, B-cell-depleted T cells, or PBMCs.

The length of the CDR3 is 15 residues. Germline lookup yields CDR1 LGHDT and CDR2 YNNKEL (reference sequence). Trimming took off 4 bases at V and 0 bases at J, with 10 bases between the two ends. Assay used: immunoSEQ multiplex PCR; TCRdb lists only in-frame clones, some missing. The repertoire holds 250,000 to 300,000 clones, roughly 84% seen once, with about 3% in the top ten. The TCR originated in a man aged 45-60 years who had recovered from COVID-19. Sequencing input: PBMCs or T cells enriched from blood (not recorded which). The chain couples TRBV3-1 (or the pseudogene TRBV3-2) to TRBJ2-1, with TRBD2 as a possible D gene (6 bases). The CDR3 DNA reads as TGTGCCAGCAGCCCAGCGGGTAGCTCCTACAATGAGCAGTTCTTC. Encoded protein: CASSPAGSSYNEQFF.